This T cell receptor beta chain was captured in a study of blood T cell repertoires in COVID-19. Assay used: immunoSEQ multiplex PCR; TCRdb lists only in-frame clones, some missing. The data contain fewer than 400,000 clones, around 82% of them seen just once; the ten biggest clones take up 2.5% to 3%. Sequenced: peripheral blood. The receptor was isolated from a man aged 25 to 40 with active or convalescent COVID-19.

The CDR3 spells CASHTSNKAGIDEQYF. The CDR3 region has the DNA TGTGCCAGCCACACCTCTAATAAAGCGGGAATCGACGAGCAGTACTTC. This rearrangement joins TRBV18 to TRBJ2-7; 7 nucleotides line up with TRBD2. In germline, CDR1 is KGHSH, CDR2 LQKENI. The CDR3 contains 16 residues. V lost 8 bases to trimming and J lost 5 bases; unmatched junction nucleotides: 18.